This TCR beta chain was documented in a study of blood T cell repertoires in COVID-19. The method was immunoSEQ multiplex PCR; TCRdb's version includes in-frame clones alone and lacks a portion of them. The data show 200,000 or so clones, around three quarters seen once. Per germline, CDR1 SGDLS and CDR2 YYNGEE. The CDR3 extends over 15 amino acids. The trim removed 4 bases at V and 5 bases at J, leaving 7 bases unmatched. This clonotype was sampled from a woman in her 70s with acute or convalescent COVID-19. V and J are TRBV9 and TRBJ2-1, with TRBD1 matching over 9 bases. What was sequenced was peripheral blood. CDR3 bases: TGTGCCAGCAGCTCACCGGGACAGGGAAACAATGAGCAGTTCTTC. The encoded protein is CASSSPGQGNNEQFF.